These 2 T cell receptor beta chains were sequenced from one sample in a study of T-cell reconstitution after alpha-beta-depleted transplantation in children. Preparation of the TCRbeta library involved a method that used unique molecular identifiers. TCRdb reprocessed the PCR reads with MiXCR, giving one entry per CDR3 protein. The table includes more than 120,000 distinct CDR3 sequences, about 9% detected once. Source: PBMCs, mostly from graft donor cells, taken 180 days after TCRalphabeta/CD19-depleted stem cell transplant. The source is a female patient between 2 and 15 years old who had a stem cell transplant for congenital amegakaryocytic thrombocytopenia, so the T cells may come from the graft donor.

This clonotype was detected ten times or more. The genes are TRBV28 and TRBJ1-1; a weak D match, TRBD1 (5 bases). From germline, CDR1 is MDHEN and CDR2 SYDVKM. Trimming removed 3 bases from V and 1 base from J, with 12 bases in between. This CDR3 is built from 15 residues. This CDR3 reads CASSFPGNKNTEAFF. CDR3 nucleotides: TGTGCCAGCAGTTTCCCAGGGAACAAGAACACTGAAGCTTTCTTT.

The table lists this clonotype with a few counts. V usage is TRBV3-1 and J usage is TRBJ2-7; 15 nucleotides align to TRBD2. J was trimmed by 3 bases and V by 3 bases; bases with no gene match: 12. Germline V gene sequence: CDR1 LGHDT, CDR2 YNNKEL (reference sequence). This CDR3 comprises 19 residues. CDR3 in amino acids: CASSQLSPGLAGGNYEQYF. The CDR3 region has the DNA TGTGCCAGCAGCCAGCTCAGCCCGGGACTAGCGGGGGGCAACTACGAGCAGTACTTC.